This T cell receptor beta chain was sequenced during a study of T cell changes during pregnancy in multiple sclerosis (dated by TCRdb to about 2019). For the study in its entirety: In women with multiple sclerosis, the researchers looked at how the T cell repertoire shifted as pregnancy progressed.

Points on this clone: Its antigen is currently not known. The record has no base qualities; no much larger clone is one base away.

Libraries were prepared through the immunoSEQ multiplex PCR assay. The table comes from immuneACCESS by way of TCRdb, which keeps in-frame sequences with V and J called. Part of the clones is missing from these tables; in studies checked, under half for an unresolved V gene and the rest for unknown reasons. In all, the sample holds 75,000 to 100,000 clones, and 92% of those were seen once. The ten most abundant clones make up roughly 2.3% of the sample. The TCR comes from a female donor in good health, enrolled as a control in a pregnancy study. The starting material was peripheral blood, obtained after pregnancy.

The DNA sequence reads TGTGCCAGCAGCCCCGTCCGGGGGAAACGGAACACTGAAGCTTTCTTT. Its product reads: CASSPVRGKRNTEAFF. The chain links TRBV6-7 with TRBJ1-1, with TRBD1 as a weak D call on 5 bases. TRBV6-7 is an ORF; its function is uncertain. The V end loses 6 bases and the J end loses 1 base, and a stretch of 18 bases separates them. There are 16 amino acids in the CDR3, from cysteine to phenylalanine inclusive. Kept here is only the CDR3 DNA, which spans 48 bases and is read in frame from base 1.